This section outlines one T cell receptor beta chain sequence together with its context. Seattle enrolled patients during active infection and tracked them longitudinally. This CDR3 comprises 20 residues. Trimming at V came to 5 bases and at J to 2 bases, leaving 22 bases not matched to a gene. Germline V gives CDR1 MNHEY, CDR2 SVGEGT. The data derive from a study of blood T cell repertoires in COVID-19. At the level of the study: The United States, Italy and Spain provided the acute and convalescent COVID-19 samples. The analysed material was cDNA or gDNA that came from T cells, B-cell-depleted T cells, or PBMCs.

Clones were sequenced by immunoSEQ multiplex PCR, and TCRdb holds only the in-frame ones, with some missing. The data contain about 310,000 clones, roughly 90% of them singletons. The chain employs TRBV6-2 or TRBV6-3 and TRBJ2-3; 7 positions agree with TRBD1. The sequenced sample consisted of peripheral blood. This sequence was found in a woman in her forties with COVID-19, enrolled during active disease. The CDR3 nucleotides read TGTGCCAGCAGTGACATGGGACAGCGGAACACTTACGGCTACACAGATACGCAGTATTTT. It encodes CASSDMGQRNTYGYTDTQYF.